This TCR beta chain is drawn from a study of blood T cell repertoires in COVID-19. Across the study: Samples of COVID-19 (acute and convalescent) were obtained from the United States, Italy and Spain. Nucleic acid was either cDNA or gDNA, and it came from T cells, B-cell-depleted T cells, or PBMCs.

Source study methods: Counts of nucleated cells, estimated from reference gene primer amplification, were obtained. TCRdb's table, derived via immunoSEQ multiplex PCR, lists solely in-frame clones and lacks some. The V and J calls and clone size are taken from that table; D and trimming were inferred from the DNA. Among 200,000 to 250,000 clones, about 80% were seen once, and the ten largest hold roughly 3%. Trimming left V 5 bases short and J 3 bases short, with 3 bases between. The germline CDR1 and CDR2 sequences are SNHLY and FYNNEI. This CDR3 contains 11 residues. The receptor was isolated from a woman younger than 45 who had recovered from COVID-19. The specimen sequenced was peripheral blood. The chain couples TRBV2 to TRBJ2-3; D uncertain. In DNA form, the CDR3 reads TGTGCCAGCAGTTTAACAGATACGCAGTATTTT. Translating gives CASSLTDTQYF.